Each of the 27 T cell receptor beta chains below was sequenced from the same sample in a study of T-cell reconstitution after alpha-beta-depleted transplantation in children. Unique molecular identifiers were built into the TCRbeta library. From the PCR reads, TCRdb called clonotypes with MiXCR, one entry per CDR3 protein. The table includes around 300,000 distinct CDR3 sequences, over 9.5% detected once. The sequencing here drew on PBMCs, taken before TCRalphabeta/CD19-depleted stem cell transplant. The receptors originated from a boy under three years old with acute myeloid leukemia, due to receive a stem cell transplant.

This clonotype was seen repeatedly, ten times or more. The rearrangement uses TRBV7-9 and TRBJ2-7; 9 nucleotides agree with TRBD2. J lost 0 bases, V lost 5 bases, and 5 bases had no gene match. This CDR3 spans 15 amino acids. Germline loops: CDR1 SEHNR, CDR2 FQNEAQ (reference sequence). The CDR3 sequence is CASSTSGGCSYEQYF. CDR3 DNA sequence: TGTGCCAGCAGCACCAGCGGGGGGTGCTCCTACGAGCAGTACTTC.

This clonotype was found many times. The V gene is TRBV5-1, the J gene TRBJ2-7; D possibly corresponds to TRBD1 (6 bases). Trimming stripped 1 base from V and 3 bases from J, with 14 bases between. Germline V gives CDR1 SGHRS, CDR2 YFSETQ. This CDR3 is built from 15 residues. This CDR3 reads CASSLTTGRSYEQYF. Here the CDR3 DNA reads TGCGCCAGCAGCTTGACGACAGGAAGGAGCTACGAGCAGTACTTC.

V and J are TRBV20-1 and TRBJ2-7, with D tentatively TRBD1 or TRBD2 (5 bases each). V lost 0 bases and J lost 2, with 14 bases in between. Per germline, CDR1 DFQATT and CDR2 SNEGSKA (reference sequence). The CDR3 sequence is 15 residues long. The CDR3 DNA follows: TGCAGTGCTAGAGACCGGGACGGCGGTCCCTACGAGCAGTACTTC. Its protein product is CSARDRDGGPYEQYF.

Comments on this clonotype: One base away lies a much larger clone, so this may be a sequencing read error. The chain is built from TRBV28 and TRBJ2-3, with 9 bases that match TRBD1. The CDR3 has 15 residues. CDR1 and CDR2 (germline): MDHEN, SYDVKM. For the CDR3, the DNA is TGTGCCAGCCACCTAACAGGGGGCCACACACATACGCAGTATTTT. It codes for CASHLTGGHTHTQYF.

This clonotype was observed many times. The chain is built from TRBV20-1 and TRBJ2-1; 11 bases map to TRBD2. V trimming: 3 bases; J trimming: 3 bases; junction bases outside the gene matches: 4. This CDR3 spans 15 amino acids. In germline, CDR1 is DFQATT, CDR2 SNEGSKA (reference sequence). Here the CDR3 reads CSARPGLADYNEQFF. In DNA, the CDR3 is TGCAGTGCTAGGCCGGGACTAGCGGACTACAATGAGCAGTTCTTC.

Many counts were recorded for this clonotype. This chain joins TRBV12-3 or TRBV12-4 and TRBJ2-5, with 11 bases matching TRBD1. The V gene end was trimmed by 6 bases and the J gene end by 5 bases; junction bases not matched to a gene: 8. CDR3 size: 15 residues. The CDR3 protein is CASSKGQGVWETQYF. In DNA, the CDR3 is TGTGCCAGCAGCAAGGGACAGGGGGTTTGGGAGACCCAGTACTTC.

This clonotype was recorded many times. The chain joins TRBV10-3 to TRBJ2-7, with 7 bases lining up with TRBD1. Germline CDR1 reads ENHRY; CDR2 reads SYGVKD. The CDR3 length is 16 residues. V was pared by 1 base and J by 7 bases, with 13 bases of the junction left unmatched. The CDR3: CAISELKNRGPGEQYF. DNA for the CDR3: TGTGCCATCAGTGAGTTAAAGAACAGGGGCCCGGGGGAGCAGTACTTC.

The CDR3 DNA reads as TGCAGTGCAGGGGACTTGTACAATGAGCAGTTCTTC. Translated, it gives CSAGDLYNEQFF. This sequence joins TRBV20-1 and TRBJ2-1, with D possibly TRBD2 on 6 matching bases. The CDR3 is made up of 12 amino acids. Germline CDR1 DFQATT, CDR2 SNEGSKA (reference sequence). V dropped 6 bases and J dropped 4 bases, with 10 bases sitting between them.

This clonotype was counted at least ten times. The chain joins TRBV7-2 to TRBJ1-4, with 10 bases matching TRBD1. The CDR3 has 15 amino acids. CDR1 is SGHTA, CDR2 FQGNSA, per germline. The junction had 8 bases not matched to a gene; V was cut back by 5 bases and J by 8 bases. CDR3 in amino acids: CASSPRTGGEEKLFF. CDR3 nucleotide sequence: TGTGCCAGCAGCCCCCGGACAGGGGGAGAGGAAAAACTGTTTTTT.

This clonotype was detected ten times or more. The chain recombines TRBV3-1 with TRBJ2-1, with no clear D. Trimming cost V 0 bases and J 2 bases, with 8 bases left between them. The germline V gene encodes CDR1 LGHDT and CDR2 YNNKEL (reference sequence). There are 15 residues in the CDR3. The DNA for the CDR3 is TGTGCCAGCAGCCAAGACTCCGGAGCCTACAATGAGCAGTTCTTC. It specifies CASSQDSGAYNEQFF.

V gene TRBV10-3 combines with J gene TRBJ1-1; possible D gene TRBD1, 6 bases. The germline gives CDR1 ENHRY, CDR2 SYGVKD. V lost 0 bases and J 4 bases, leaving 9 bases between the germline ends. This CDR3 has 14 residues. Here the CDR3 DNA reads TGTGCCATCAGTGAGTCAACAGGGCCCACTGAAGCTTTCTTT. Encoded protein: CAISESTGPTEAFF.

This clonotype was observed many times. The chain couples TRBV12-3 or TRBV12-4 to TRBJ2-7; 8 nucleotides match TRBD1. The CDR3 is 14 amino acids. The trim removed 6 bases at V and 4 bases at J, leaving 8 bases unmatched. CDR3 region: CASRRGQGLYEQYF. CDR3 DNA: TGTGCCAGCAGACGCGGACAGGGTTTATACGAGCAGTACTTC.

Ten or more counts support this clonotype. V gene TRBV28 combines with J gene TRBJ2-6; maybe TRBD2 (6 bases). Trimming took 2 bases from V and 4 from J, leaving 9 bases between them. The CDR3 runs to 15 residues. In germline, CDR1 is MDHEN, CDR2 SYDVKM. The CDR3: CASSLGGDGANVLTF. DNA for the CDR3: TGTGCCAGCAGTTTAGGAGGGGACGGGGCCAACGTCCTGACTTTC. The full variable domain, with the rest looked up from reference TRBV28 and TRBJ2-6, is DVKVTQSSRYLVKRTGEKVFLECVQDMDHENMFWYRQDPGLGLRLIYFSYDVKMKEKGDIPEGYSVSREKKERFSLILESASTNQTSMYLCASSLGGDGANVLTFGAGSRLTVL.

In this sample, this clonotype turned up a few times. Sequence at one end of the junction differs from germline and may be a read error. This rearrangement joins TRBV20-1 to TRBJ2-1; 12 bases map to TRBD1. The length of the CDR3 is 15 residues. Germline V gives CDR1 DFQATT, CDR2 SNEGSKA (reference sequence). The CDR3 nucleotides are TGCTGTGCTAGGCCGGGACAGGGGGCGGGTAATGAGCAGTTCTTC. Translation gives CCARPGQGAGNEQFF.

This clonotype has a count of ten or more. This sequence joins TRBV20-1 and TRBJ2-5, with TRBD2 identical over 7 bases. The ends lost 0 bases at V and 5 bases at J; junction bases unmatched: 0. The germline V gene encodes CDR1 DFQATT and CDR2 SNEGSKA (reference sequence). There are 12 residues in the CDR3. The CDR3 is CSAREGGETQYF. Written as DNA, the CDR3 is TGCAGTGCTAGAGAGGGGGGGGAGACCCAGTACTTC.

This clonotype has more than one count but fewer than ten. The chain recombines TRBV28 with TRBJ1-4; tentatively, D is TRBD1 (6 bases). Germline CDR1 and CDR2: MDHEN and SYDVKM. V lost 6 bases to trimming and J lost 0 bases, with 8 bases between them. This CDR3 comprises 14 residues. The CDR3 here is CASRRTATNEKLFF. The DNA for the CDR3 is TGTGCCAGCAGAAGGACAGCAACTAATGAAAAACTGTTTTTT.

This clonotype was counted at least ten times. CDR3 nucleotide sequence: TGTGCCAGCAGCGCGCTAGCGGGAGGGCCCCTTGGGGCCAACGTCCTGACTTTC. Translation: CASSALAGGPLGANVLTF. The chain carries TRBV9 and TRBJ2-6; 12 nucleotides match TRBD2. Trimming took 3 bases from V and 3 from J; bases not matched to a gene: 7. Germline CDR1 is SGDLS and CDR2 is YYNGEE. The CDR3 spans 18 residues.

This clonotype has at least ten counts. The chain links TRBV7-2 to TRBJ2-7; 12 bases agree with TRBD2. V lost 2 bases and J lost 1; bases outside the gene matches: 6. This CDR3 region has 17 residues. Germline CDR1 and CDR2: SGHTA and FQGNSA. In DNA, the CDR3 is TGTGCCAGCAGCTTACGGGGGACTAGCGGGCCTTCCTACGAGCAGTACTTC. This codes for CASSLRGTSGPSYEQYF.

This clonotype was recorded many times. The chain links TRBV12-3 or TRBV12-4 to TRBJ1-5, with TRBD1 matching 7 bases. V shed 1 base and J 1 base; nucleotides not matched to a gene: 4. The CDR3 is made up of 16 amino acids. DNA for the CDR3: TGTGCCAGCAGTTTAGGACAGGGATGGAGCAATCAGCCCCAGCATTTT. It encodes CASSLGQGWSNQPQHF.

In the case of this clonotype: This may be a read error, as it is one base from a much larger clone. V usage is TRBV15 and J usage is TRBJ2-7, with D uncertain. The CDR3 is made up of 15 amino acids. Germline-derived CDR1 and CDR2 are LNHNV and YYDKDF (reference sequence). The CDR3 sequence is CATSRDRIAPYDQYF. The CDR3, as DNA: TGTGCCACCAGCAGAGATCGCATCGCTCCCTACGACCAGTACTTC.

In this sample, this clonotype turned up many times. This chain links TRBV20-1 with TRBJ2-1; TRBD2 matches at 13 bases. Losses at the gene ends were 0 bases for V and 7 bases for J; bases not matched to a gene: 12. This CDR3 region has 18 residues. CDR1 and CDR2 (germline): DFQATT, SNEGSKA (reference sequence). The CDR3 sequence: CSARDILTSGRFWNEQFF. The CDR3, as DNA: TGCAGTGCTAGAGATATTCTGACTAGCGGGAGGTTTTGGAATGAGCAGTTCTTC.

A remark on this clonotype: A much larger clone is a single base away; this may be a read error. The CDR3 loop reads CASSVGRTPYERYF. The CDR3 DNA follows: TGTGCCAGCAGCGTAGGCCGGACACCCTACGAGCGGTACTTC. The rearrangement uses TRBV9 and TRBJ2-7; TRBD1 might be the D (5 bases). CDR1 is SGDLS and CDR2 is YYNGEE in the germline V gene. The CDR3 is made up of 14 amino acids.

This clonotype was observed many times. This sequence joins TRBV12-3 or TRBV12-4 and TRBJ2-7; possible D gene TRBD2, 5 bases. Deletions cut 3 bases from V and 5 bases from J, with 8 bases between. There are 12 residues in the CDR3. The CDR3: CASSFGVDEQYF. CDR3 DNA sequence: TGTGCCAGCAGTTTCGGGGTGGACGAGCAGTACTTC.

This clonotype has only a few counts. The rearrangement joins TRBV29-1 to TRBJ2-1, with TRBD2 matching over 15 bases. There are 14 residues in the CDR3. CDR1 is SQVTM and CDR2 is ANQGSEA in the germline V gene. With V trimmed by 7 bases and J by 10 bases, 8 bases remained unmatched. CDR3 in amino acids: CSAGGLAGGREQFF. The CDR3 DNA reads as TGCAGCGCGGGGGGACTAGCGGGAGGACGGGAGCAGTTCTTC.

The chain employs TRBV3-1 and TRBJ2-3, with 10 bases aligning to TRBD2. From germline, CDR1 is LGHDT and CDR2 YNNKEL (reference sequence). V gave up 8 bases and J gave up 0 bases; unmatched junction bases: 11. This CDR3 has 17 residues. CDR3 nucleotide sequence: TGTGCCAGCTGCAAAGTCGGGACTAGCGCTAGCACAGATACGCAGTATTTT. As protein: CASCKVGTSASTDTQYF.

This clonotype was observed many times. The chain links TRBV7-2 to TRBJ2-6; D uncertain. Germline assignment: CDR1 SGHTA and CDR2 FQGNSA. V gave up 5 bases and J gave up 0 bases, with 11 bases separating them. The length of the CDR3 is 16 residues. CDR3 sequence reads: CASSPASISGANVLTF. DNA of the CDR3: TGTGCCAGCAGCCCCGCTTCGATCTCTGGGGCCAACGTCCTGACTTTC.

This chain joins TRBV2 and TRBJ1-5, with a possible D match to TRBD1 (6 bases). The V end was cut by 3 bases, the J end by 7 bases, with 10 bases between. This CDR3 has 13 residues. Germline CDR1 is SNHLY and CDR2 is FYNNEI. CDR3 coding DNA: TGTGCCAGCAGTGACGGAGGACAGCAGCCCCAGCATTTT. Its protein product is CASSDGGQQPQHF.